Reported below is one T cell receptor (beta chain). The target antigen is unknown. Survey-level immunoSEQ v3.0 assays were run. Data came from immunoSEQ multiplex PCR; TCRdb stores just in-frame clones and leaves some out. The sample shows tens of thousands of clones, about 88% of them seen only once. Looked up from germline, CDR1 is SEHNR and CDR2 is FQNEAQ (reference sequence). J gave up 4 bases and V 0 bases, and 11 bases lay outside the gene matches. There are 17 residues in the CDR3. This sample was taken from a study of long-term antiretroviral therapy in people with HIV. The study's findings and limits: Clonal populations expanded prior to ART predominated within the repertoire at all time points.

United States facilities provided treatment to all participants with HIV. This clonotype was obtained from a man aged 55-75 years with HIV. Sample: unsorted PBMCs, taken 0.6 years after starting antiretroviral therapy. The chain combines TRBV7-9 with TRBJ1-2; 7 positions agree with TRBD1. For the CDR3, the DNA is TGTGCCAGCAGCTTAGCGAGTTGGGACAGCAAGTTCTATGGCTACACCTTC. Protein sequence: CASSLASWDSKFYGYTF. Full variable domain (rest looked up from reference TRBV7-9 and TRBJ1-2): DTGVSQNPRHKITKRGQNVTFRCDPISEHNRLYWYRQTLGQGPEFLTYFQNEAQLEKSRLLSDRFSAERPKGSFSTLEIQRTEQGDSAMYLCASSLASWDSKFYGYTFGSGTRLTVV.